This is a list of T cell receptor beta chains from one sample in a study of blood T cell repertoires in COVID-19. Generated by immunoSEQ multiplex PCR, the TCRdb table keeps only in-frame clones and is missing some. This repertoire shows over 130,000 clones, approximately 88% found once; its top ten account for around 26%. What was sequenced was peripheral blood. All receptors derive from a human donor in a cohort sampled during active COVID-19. Each CDR3 is given with its conserved first and last residue. D genes are given only for firm matches. Size values are once, few and many counts, or a class for expanded clones, and some rows have none.

CDR3 length	V gene	D gene	J gene	clone size	CDR3 protein	CDR3 DNA
12	TRBV7-7	-	TRBJ1-5	-	CASSLSFFCQHF	TGTGCTAGCAGCTTATCTTTTTTTTGCCAGCATTTT
13	TRBV5-4	-	TRBJ2-2	once	CASSLEGAGELFF	TGTGCCAGCAGCTTGGAAGGGGCCGGGGAGCTGTTTTTT
16	TRBV5-4	-	TRBJ2-7	-	CASSLSRGARSYEQYF	TGTGCCAGCAGCTTGTCTAGGGGTGCACGCTCCTACGAGCAGTACTTC
14	TRBV4-3	-	TRBJ2-7	once	CASSLAANSYEQYF	TGCGCCAGCAGTTTAGCGGCTAACTCCTACGAGCAGTACTTC
14	TRBV15	-	TRBJ1-1	-	CATSTSLLNTEAFF	TGTGCCACCAGCACTAGCCTGTTGAACACTGAAGCTTTCTTT
13	TRBV5-4	-	TRBJ1-3	-	CASSTDRRNTIYF	TGTGCCAGCAGCACCGACAGAAGAAACACCATATATTTT
13	TRBV18	TRBD1	TRBJ1-4	once	CASSGTANEKLFF	TGTGCCAGCTCCGGGACAGCTAATGAAAAACTGTTTTTT
13	TRBV10-2	-	TRBJ2-5	-	CASSSQGKETQYF	TGCGCCAGCAGTAGTCAGGGAAAAGAGACCCAGTACTTC
16	TRBV4-3	TRBD2	TRBJ2-1	-	CASSQDRGGSYNEQFF	TGCGCCAGCAGCCAAGATCGGGGGGGCTCCTACAATGAGCAGTTCTTC
16	TRBV7-2	-	TRBJ1-5	-	CASSLGTAGSNQPQHF	TGTGCCAGCAGCTTAGGGACGGCGGGTAGCAATCAGCCCCAGCATTTT
15	TRBV11-2	TRBD2	TRBJ2-3	-	CASSQLAGELDTQYF	TGTGCCAGCAGCCAACTAGCGGGGGAACTAGATACGCAGTATTTT
13	TRBV19	-	TRBJ2-7	-	CASSAGLLYEQYF	TGTGCCAGTAGTGCCGGACTGCTCTACGAGCAGTACTTC
15	TRBV6-4	TRBD2	TRBJ2-1	-	CASSDSSGGASEQFF	TGTGCCAGCAGTGACTCTAGCGGGGGGGCCTCTGAGCAGTTCTTC
16	TRBV6-6	-	TRBJ2-4	-	CASSYSNVELKNIQYF	TGTGCCAGCAGTTACTCGAACGTTGAGCTGAAAAACATTCAGTACTTC
15	TRBV3-1/TRBV3-2	-	TRBJ1-1	-	CASSQGAFGGTEAFF	TGTGCCAGCAGCCAAGGGGCATTCGGGGGGACTGAAGCTTTCTTT
16	TRBV7-3	TRBD2	TRBJ2-3	-	CASSLSLAGGPDTQYF	TGTGCCAGCAGCTTATCACTAGCGGGGGGGCCAGATACGCAGTATTTT
16	TRBV3-1/TRBV3-2	-	TRBJ2-1	-	CASSQGGVLSYNEQFF	TGTGCCAGCAGCCAGGGCGGGGTCCTCTCCTACAATGAGCAGTTCTTC
15	TRBV5-6	-	TRBJ2-1	-	CASSLPVRRKGEQFF	TGTGCCAGCAGCTTGCCGGTTAGGAGGAAGGGTGAGCAGTTCTTC
12	TRBV19	-	TRBJ2-7	-	CASGAGPYEQYF	TGTGCCAGTGGGGCTGGCCCCTACGAGCAGTACTTC
17	TRBV4-2	TRBD1	TRBJ2-7	-	CASSQGGQDRGAYEQYF	TGTGCCAGCAGCCAAGGAGGCCAAGACAGGGGGGCCTACGAGCAGTACTTC
15	TRBV5-5	TRBD2	TRBJ2-1	-	CASSQGLASYNEQFF	TGTGCCAGCAGCCAGGGACTAGCGTCCTACAATGAGCAGTTCTTC
15	TRBV7-3	-	TRBJ2-7	-	CASSPPQGLRREQYF	TGTGCCAGCAGCCCCCCCCAGGGGCTCAGGAGGGAGCAGTACTTC
15	TRBV7-2	TRBD1	TRBJ1-1	-	CASSPPGQGGTEAFF	TGTGCCAGCAGCCCTCCGGGACAGGGTGGTACTGAAGCTTTCTTT
15	TRBV15	-	TRBJ2-3	-	CATSRDRGSTDTQYF	TGTGCCACCAGCAGAGATAGGGGAAGCACAGATACGCAGTATTTT
12	TRBV6-2/TRBV6-3	-	TRBJ2-1	-	CASSYPSEGQFF	TGTGCCAGCAGTTACCCATCCGAGGGGCAGTTCTTC
17	TRBV30	-	TRBJ1-6	-	CAWSVKQLSSYNSPLHF	TGTGCCTGGAGTGTAAAACAGTTAAGCTCCTATAATTCACCCCTCCACTTT
17	TRBV15	TRBD1	TRBJ1-5	-	CATSGEDREVSNQPQHF	TGTGCCACCAGCGGTGAAGACAGGGAGGTTAGCAATCAGCCCCAGCATTTT
15	TRBV11-2	TRBD1	TRBJ1-2	once	CASRPQGLANYGYTF	TGTGCCAGCAGGCCACAGGGGTTAGCTAACTATGGCTACACCTTC
17	TRBV7-2	-	TRBJ1-5	-	CASSPSPYRDPNQPQHF	TGTGCCAGCAGCCCAAGCCCCTACAGGGACCCCAATCAGCCCCAGCATTTT
13	TRBV27	-	TRBJ1-1	-	CASSLKRDTEAFF	TGTGCCAGCAGTTTAAAGAGGGACACTGAAGCTTTCTTT